The clone carrying this T cell receptor beta chain was seen a few times. The sample comes from a study of patients and donors after allogeneic stem cell transplantation. This CDR3 is 16 amino acids long. The V segment lost 1 base and the J segment 0 bases; nucleotides outside the gene matches: 3. Germline values: CDR1 MNHNS, CDR2 SASEGT. Each CDR3 protein is one row after TCRdb ran MiXCR on the RT-PCR reads. Of roughly 230,000 distinct CDR3 sequences detected, over 12% appear once; the ten largest clones hold around a tenth. This TCR was sampled from a human donor who was either an allogeneic HSCT recipient or a stem cell or donor lymphocyte infusion donor (not recorded which). It is not recorded whose cells these are; they may come from a transplant donor. Sample: blood, either unsorted or a sorted T cell fraction (not recorded which). This chain connects TRBV6-1 to TRBJ2-1; 7 bases map to TRBD2. The CDR3 sequence is CASSEGAGDSYNEQFF. Here the CDR3 DNA reads TGTGCCAGCAGTGAAGGCGCGGGGGACTCCTACAATGAGCAGTTCTTC.